A single sample is the source of the 9 T cell receptor beta chains below, sequenced in a study of shared clonotypes between healthy human individuals. Libraries were prepared by immunoSEQ multiplex PCR; TCRdb keeps only in-frame clonotypes and omits some of them. The table has about 2.4 million clones, over 85% seen once; the top ten hold approximately 0.36%. The sequenced sample consisted of naive CD4+ T cells from PBMCs. Noted subset: CD45RA+ positively selected. The receptors stem from a man between 18 and 35 years old in good health. Some clones in this sample may be carry-over from other donors' samples.

This clone was seen once. V gene TRBV7-6 combines with J gene TRBJ2-1; TRBD1 matches at 7 bases. The germline V gene encodes CDR1 SGHVS and CDR2 FNYEAQ. Trimming took 4 bases from V and 6 from J; bases not matched to a gene: 9. This CDR3 region has 15 residues. The CDR3 here is CASSSNRGSGNEQFF. CDR3 DNA sequence: TGTGCCAGCAGCTCTAACAGGGGTTCGGGCAATGAGCAGTTCTTC.

V is TRBV9 and J is TRBJ2-1; 10 positions agree with TRBD2. The length of the CDR3 is 17 residues. Germline trimming cut 0 bases from V and 7 bases from J; bases unmatched to any gene: 10. The germline gives CDR1 SGDLS, CDR2 YYNGEE. CDR3 nucleotides: TGTGCCAGCAGCGTAGGGATAGCGGGAGGCCAGGGTAATGAGCAGTTCTTC. The encoded protein is CASSVGIAGGQGNEQFF.

The V call is TRBV29-1, the J call TRBJ2-3; 7 bases fit TRBD2. V was pared by 4 bases and J by 1 base, with 11 bases of the junction left unmatched. This CDR3 is 16 amino acids long. Germline values: CDR1 SQVTM, CDR2 ANQGSEA. The CDR3 loop is CSVVGSGTIGTDTQYF. The CDR3 DNA is TGCAGCGTTGTTGGGAGCGGGACGATAGGCACAGATACGCAGTATTTT.

The chain employs TRBV5-1 and TRBJ2-3, with 10 bases fitting TRBD1. The length of the CDR3 is 16 residues. Per the germline V gene, CDR1 is SGHRS and CDR2 is YFSETQ. V trimming: 0 bases; J trimming: 8 bases; junction bases outside the gene matches: 9. CDR3 loop: CASSLEGTGARVTQYF. As DNA, the CDR3 is TGCGCCAGCAGCTTGGAGGGGACAGGGGCGAGGGTTACGCAGTATTTT.

The chain uses TRBV23-1 and TRBJ2-1; TRBD1 aligns across 7 bases. TRBV23-1 is known as an ORF, though its function is uncertain. This CDR3 has 15 residues. The V gene end was trimmed by 9 bases and the J gene end by 6 bases; junction bases not matched to a gene: 14. The CDR3 bases are TGCGCCAGTAGCACCCACGGGACAGCCCCCAATGAGCAGTTCTTC. It translates to CASSTHGTAPNEQFF.

V gene TRBV5-1 combines with J gene TRBJ2-5; tentatively, D is TRBD2 (6 bases). Trimming stripped 4 bases from V and 4 bases from J, with 14 bases between. This CDR3 is 14 amino acids long. From germline, CDR1 is SGHRS and CDR2 YFSETQ. Here the CDR3 DNA reads TGCGCCAGCAGCCCGGAGGGACGGCGAGAGACCCAGTACTTC. Its protein is CASSPEGRRETQYF.

The rearrangement joins TRBV19 to TRBJ2-1; possibly TRBD1 for D (6 bases). Germline V lookup: CDR1 LNHDA, CDR2 SQIVND (reference sequence). The V end lost 3 bases, the J end lost 9 bases, and 21 bases lay between the germline ends. The CDR3 has 16 residues. The chain's CDR3 is CASSINTGFAGAEQFF. The DNA of the CDR3 is TGTGCCAGTAGTATTAACACAGGGTTCGCAGGGGCTGAGCAGTTCTTC.

The gene calls are TRBV28 and TRBJ2-1; 8 nucleotides match TRBD2. Looked up from germline, CDR1 is MDHEN and CDR2 is SYDVKM. The CDR3 totals 18 residues. Losses at the gene ends were 5 bases for V and 1 base for J; bases not matched to a gene: 13. CDR3 coding DNA: TGTGCCAGCAGTCAAGGGACTAGTGAGTTCGGTTCCTACAATGAGCAGTTCTTC. Its protein product is CASSQGTSEFGSYNEQFF.

This sequence joins TRBV7-2 and TRBJ2-7; TRBD2 might be the D (5 bases). From germline, CDR1 is SGHTA and CDR2 FQGNSA. The V and J ends lost 2 bases and 0 bases respectively, with 11 bases between them. The CDR3 has 15 residues. This CDR3 is CASSLTEVGSYEQYF. The CDR3 nucleotides read TGTGCCAGCAGCTTAACGGAGGTAGGCTCCTACGAGCAGTACTTC.